These 25 T cell receptor beta chains originate from one sample sequenced in a study of CD8 T cells in Susac syndrome. The RNA, about 0.45 to 1 ug, was put through reverse transcription using random hexamers. In TCRdb, the immunoSEQ multiplex PCR reads were re-called with MiXCR into one record per CDR3 protein. The sample comprises approximately 130,000 distinct CDR3 sequences, around 91% of which are singletons, and roughly 0.25% rests with the top ten. Sequencing was performed on CD8+ T cells from PBMCs. All receptors derive from a human donor with multiple sclerosis.

This clonotype was observed a few times. The V gene is TRBV7-9, the J gene TRBJ2-2; the D gene is possibly TRBD1 (7 bases). This CDR3 spans 13 amino acids. CDR1 is SEHNR, CDR2 FQNEAQ, per germline (reference sequence). Trimming took off 5 bases at V and 6 bases at J, with 10 bases between the two ends. CDR3 sequence reads: CASSGGTAGELFF. The CDR3 DNA follows: TGTGCCAGCAGCGGAGGGACAGCCGGGGAGCTGTTTTTT.

The J gene is TRBJ1-1, the V gene TRBV7-2; 7 bases align to TRBD1. CDR3 size: 13 residues. V was clipped by 6 bases and J by 4 bases; unmatched bases: 5. The V gene's germline CDR1 is SGHTA and CDR2 FQGNSA. The DNA for the CDR3 is TGTGCCAGCAGATACAGGGGTCTCACTGAAGCTTTCTTT. Translation gives CASRYRGLTEAFF.

The chain employs TRBV19 and TRBJ2-3; 7 bases map to TRBD2. With V trimmed by 7 bases and J by 3 bases, 16 bases remained unmatched. CDR1 is LNHDA, CDR2 SQIVND, per germline (reference sequence). This CDR3 comprises 17 residues. The DNA of the CDR3 is TGTGCCAGTACGGGAAATTGGGCGGGAGAAGGAACAGATACGCAGTATTTT. Protein sequence: CASTGNWAGEGTDTQYF. Looking up the rest from reference TRBV19 and TRBJ2-3 gives the full variable domain: DGGITQSPKYLFRKEGQNVTLSCEQNLNHDAMYWYRQDPGQGLRLIYYSQIVNDFQKGDIAEGYSVSREKKESFPLTVTSAQKNPTAFYLCASTGNWAGEGTDTQYFGPGTRLTVL.

V and J are TRBV29-1 and TRBJ2-1, with TRBD2 identical over 7 bases. Germline CDR1 and CDR2: SQVTM and ANQGSEA. This CDR3 spans 12 amino acids. V lost 3 bases, J lost 6 bases, and 2 bases stayed unmatched. Here the CDR3 DNA reads TGCAGCGTTGAGGGACTACGCAATGAGCAGTTCTTC. Residues: CSVEGLRNEQFF.

The genes are TRBV7-9 and TRBJ1-1; D remains ambiguous. The length of the CDR3 is 14 residues. The germline V gene has CDR1 SEHNR and CDR2 FQNEAQ (reference sequence). V was shortened by 8 bases and J by 3 bases, with 16 bases between the two germline ends. This CDR3 reads CASVSSAVDTEAFF. CDR3 DNA sequence: TGTGCCAGCGTCTCGTCGGCGGTGGACACTGAAGCTTTCTTT.

This clonotype was recorded once. This sequence joins TRBV7-2 and TRBJ2-2, with 9 bases fitting TRBD2. V was pared by 6 bases and J by 4 bases, with 6 bases of the junction left unmatched. Germline V gene lookup returns CDR1 SGHTA and CDR2 FQGNSA. This CDR3 has 15 residues. CDR3 DNA sequence: TGTGCCAGCAGGGAGGGACTAGCAAGCACCGGGGAGCTGTTTTTT. Translating gives CASREGLASTGELFF.

This clonotype was recorded only once. V is TRBV6-5 and J is TRBJ1-3, with a possible D match to TRBD1 (5 bases). The CDR3 extends over 13 amino acids. V was shortened by 11 bases and J by 0 bases, with 11 bases between the two germline ends. CDR1 and CDR2 (germline): MNHEY, SVGAGI. The CDR3 loop is CAALGGSGNTIYF. DNA for the CDR3: TGTGCCGCGCTGGGGGGCTCTGGAAACACCATATATTTT.

V gene TRBV7-2 combines with J gene TRBJ1-5; D gene uncertain. Per the germline V gene, CDR1 is SGHTA and CDR2 is FQGNSA. The CDR3 has 13 residues. V was clipped by 1 base and J by 3 bases, with 4 bases between them. CDR3 region: CASSLDTNQPQHF. The CDR3, as DNA: TGTGCCAGCAGCTTAGATACCAATCAGCCCCAGCATTTT.

This chain joins TRBV7-6 and TRBJ2-1, with unresolved D. V gave up 2 bases and J gave up 9 bases, with 8 bases separating them. CDR1 SGHVS and CDR2 FNYEAQ come from the germline V gene. The CDR3 has 12 residues. The CDR3 bases are TGTGCCAGCAGCTTAAGCGTGGGTGAGCAGTTCTTC. Its protein product is CASSLSVGEQFF.

This clonotype appeared once. The genes are TRBV30 and TRBJ2-1, with TRBD2 matching 11 bases. The germline CDR1 and CDR2 sequences are GTSNPN and SVGIG (reference sequence). With 4 bases clipped from V and 3 bases from J, the junction kept 2 bases outside the gene matches. The CDR3 spans 14 residues. The CDR3 loop is CAWTSGRHYNEQFF. CDR3 bases: TGTGCCTGGACTAGCGGGAGGCACTACAATGAGCAGTTCTTC.

The J gene is TRBJ1-2, the V gene TRBV7-9, with 8 bases that match TRBD1. V lost 4 bases to trimming and J lost 2 bases; unmatched junction nucleotides: 3. Germline V gives CDR1 SEHNR, CDR2 FQNEAQ (reference sequence). This CDR3 spans 14 amino acids. CDR3 amino acids: CASSWGQANYGYTF. DNA for the CDR3: TGTGCCAGCAGCTGGGGACAGGCCAACTATGGCTACACCTTC.

This rearrangement joins TRBV9 to TRBJ2-1; 13 positions agree with TRBD2. The V segment lost 0 bases and the J segment 10 bases; nucleotides outside the gene matches: 4. CDR3 size: 15 residues. Looked up from germline, CDR1 is SGDLS and CDR2 is YYNGEE. The CDR3 nucleotides are TGTGCCAGCAGCGTAGGACTAGCGGGAGGTGAAGAGCAGTTCTTC. Translating it yields CASSVGLAGGEEQFF.

J is TRBJ1-5 and V is TRBV2; D uncertain. V was shortened by 3 bases and J by 4 bases, with 10 bases between the two germline ends. Germline V gives CDR1 SNHLY, CDR2 FYNNEI. This CDR3 has 14 residues. CDR3 in amino acids: CASSDSEFNQPQHF. The CDR3 DNA reads as TGTGCCAGCAGTGATTCGGAATTTAATCAGCCCCAGCATTTT.

The V gene is TRBV13, the J gene TRBJ2-5; 8 positions match TRBD1. Unmatched junction bases numbered 31, after V lost 5 bases and J lost 5 bases. The CDR3 is 22 residues long. Germline lookup yields CDR1 PRHDT and CDR2 FYEKMQ (reference sequence). Written as DNA, the CDR3 is TGTGCCAGCAGCCCACGGCCCGGGACAGGATGGGAGAATGGCGATATTGGGGAGACCCAGTACTTC. Its translation is CASSPRPGTGWENGDIGETQYF.

The CDR3 loop reads CASSSLEGAREQFF. The CDR3 DNA is TGTGCCAGCAGTTCACTGGAGGGGGCTCGGGAGCAGTTCTTC. The V call is TRBV28, the J call TRBJ2-1; D possibly corresponds to TRBD1 (7 bases). The V gene lost 4 bases and the J gene lost 10 bases, with 17 bases spanning the gap. The CDR3 totals 14 residues. CDR1 is MDHEN, CDR2 SYDVKM, per germline. Full variable domain (rest looked up from reference TRBV28 and TRBJ2-1): DVKVTQSSRYLVKRTGEKVFLECVQDMDHENMFWYRQDPGLGLRLIYFSYDVKMKEKGDIPEGYSVSREKKERFSLILESASTNQTSMYLCASSSLEGAREQFFGPGTRLTVL.

The chain recombines TRBV7-8 with TRBJ1-1; perhaps TRBD1 as D (5 bases). CDR1 is SGHVS and CDR2 is FQNEAQ in the germline V gene. The CDR3 has 15 amino acids. Between the trimmed V and J ends, which lost 6 bases and 0 bases, there was a span of 14 bases. This CDR3 is CASSSDRNLNTEAFF. As DNA, the CDR3 is TGTGCCAGCAGTTCCGACAGAAATTTGAACACTGAAGCTTTCTTT.

The V gene is TRBV5-6, the J gene TRBJ1-1, with D possibly TRBD1 on 6 matching bases. V dropped 0 bases and J dropped 3 bases, with 12 bases sitting between them. Germline CDR1 reads SGHDT; CDR2 reads YYEEEE. This CDR3 has 15 amino acids. In DNA form, the CDR3 reads TGTGCCAGCAGCTTGGATGGGGGCGCGGACACTGAAGCTTTCTTT. Its translation: CASSLDGGADTEAFF.

The chain is built from TRBV29-1 and TRBJ1-2; D gene ambiguous. The CDR3 extends over 14 amino acids. Germline CDR1 reads SQVTM; CDR2 reads ANQGSEA. The V gene lost 0 bases and the J gene lost 4 bases, with 12 bases spanning the gap. CDR3 nucleotide sequence: TGCAGCGTTGAAGAAGCGAAGGGCTCCTATGGCTACACCTTC. Translation: CSVEEAKGSYGYTF.

The gene calls are TRBV5-1 and TRBJ1-5, with 10 bases fitting TRBD1. The CDR3 has 14 residues. The V gene's germline CDR1 is SGHRS and CDR2 YFSETQ. V dropped 3 bases and J dropped 4; count of bases not matched to a gene: 1. The CDR3 here is CASSWTGGNQPQHF. CDR3 sequence (DNA): TGCGCCAGCAGCTGGACAGGGGGGAATCAGCCCCAGCATTTT.

This clonotype has a single count. The chain uses TRBV13 and TRBJ2-1; no definite D call. Looked up from germline, CDR1 is PRHDT and CDR2 is FYEKMQ (reference sequence). V was cut by 9 bases and J by 9 bases, with 6 bases left in between. The CDR3 is made up of 9 amino acids. CDR3 nucleotides: TGTGCCAGTGGCGTTGAGCAGTTCTTC. It is translated as CASGVEQFF.

This sequence joins TRBV7-9 and TRBJ2-4; D perhaps matches TRBD1 (6 bases). The CDR3 is 14 residues long. Per the germline V gene, CDR1 is SEHNR and CDR2 is FQNEAQ (reference sequence). Trimming took 3 bases from V and 8 from J, leaving 14 bases between them. CDR3 amino acids: CASSLSTGRDIQYF. DNA of the CDR3: TGTGCCAGCAGCTTGTCAACAGGGAGAGACATTCAGTACTTC.

The CDR3, as DNA: TGTGCCAGCAGGAGTACCCCGGGAGAACTTTTTCCCCTCCACTTT. It encodes CASRSTPGELFPLHF. The gene calls are TRBV2 and TRBJ1-6; D unresolved. The CDR3 totals 15 residues. Germline V CDR1 and CDR2: SNHLY, FYNNEI. V was clipped by 6 bases and J by 13 bases, with 22 bases between them.

V is TRBV11-2 and J is TRBJ2-2, with 9 positions matching TRBD2. Germline values: CDR1 SGHAT, CDR2 FQNNGV. The V segment lost 4 bases and the J segment 4 bases; nucleotides outside the gene matches: 10. The CDR3 runs to 17 residues. This CDR3 is CASSSLSGGIGTGELFF. The CDR3 DNA follows: TGTGCCAGCAGCTCATTAAGCGGGGGGATCGGCACCGGGGAGCTGTTTTTT.

The chain joins TRBV5-4 to TRBJ2-5; no clear D gene. The CDR3 is 14 amino acids. Deletions cut 0 bases from V and 5 bases from J, with 11 bases between. Germline V gives CDR1 SGHNT, CDR2 YYREEE (reference sequence). The CDR3 loop reads CASSLGVGPETQYF. The CDR3, as DNA: TGTGCCAGCAGCTTGGGCGTAGGGCCCGAGACCCAGTACTTC.

This clonotype came up once. The genes are TRBV27 and TRBJ1-1, with a weak D call TRBD1 (5 bases). V lost 0 bases and J 1 base, leaving 9 bases between the germline ends. Germline V gene sequence: CDR1 MNHEY, CDR2 SMNVEV (reference sequence). This CDR3 spans 15 amino acids. The CDR3 coding sequence is TGTGCCAGCAGTTTATCCTTGGGGGGGAACACTGAAGCTTTCTTT. Its protein is CASSLSLGGNTEAFF.